This TCR beta chain originates from a study of cytomegalovirus exposure and HLA in healthy donors. About the research overall: Caucasian-associated ancestry cluster membership applied to approximately 80% of some 400 genotyped donors.

This clone is identified as medium-sized from frequency. Its specificity is unknown. The PCR had 60 Vbeta and 13 Jbeta primers. TCRdb's table, derived via immunoSEQ multiplex PCR, lists solely in-frame clones and lacks some. The table for this sample gives about 48,000 clones. V trimming: 0 bases; J trimming: 9 bases; junction bases outside the gene matches: 5. CDR3 length equals 15 residues. Germline V lookup: CDR1 SGHRS, CDR2 YFSETQ. Study conclusions and caveats: Analyzed later, most CMV-associated TCR beta chains appeared HLA-restricted. In a later analysis, specific HLA alleles were associated with 15,000 to 20,000 TCR beta sequences at a 0.05 false discovery rate. Across all donors, roughly uniform sequencing depth was an assumption of the presence/absence analyses.

This chain connects TRBV5-1 to TRBJ2-1; 11 nucleotides match TRBD2. This clonotype was obtained from a woman in her 40s in good health and CMV-seronegative. The specimen sequenced was PBMCs. The CDR3 sequence: CASSLALAGAGEQFF. In DNA form, the CDR3 reads TGCGCCAGCAGCTTGGCACTAGCGGGAGCAGGTGAGCAGTTCTTC.